This TCR beta chain comes out of a study of blood T cell repertoires in COVID-19 (TCRdb year 2020). As for the study more broadly: Collaborator samples came from the United States, Italy and Spain and covered acute and convalescent phases of COVID-19. Samples were obtained from the ongoing ImmuneRACE study (first 160 participants) and from approximately 1,200 subjects provided by 6 global collaborators. The material from the prospective study consisted of cDNA or gDNA derived from T cells, B-cell-depleted T cells, or PBMCs. Where available, HLA class I and class II types were taken from metadata supplied by the sample provider and were not determined by assay-based typing. The repertoires were made available in a free public database intended to serve as a resource for research on the immune response to SARS-CoV-2. Subjects who had been exposed to COVID-19, were actively infected with it, or had recovered from it provided the deeply sampled blood TCRbeta repertoires that made up the dataset. The sample metadata nearly always contained a de-identified subject ID, COVID-19 status, age in years and sex. Broader findings and caveats from the paper: How much clinical and demographic metadata was included differed by source and by participant, and the metadata was provided uncurated.

Of note for this clone: Which antigen it targets is not known. No clone much larger than this one lies a single base away; base qualities are absent.

Whole blood was collected in K2EDTA tubes by collaborating institutions according to the institutions' own protocols. For TCRbeta analysis, collaborator samples were shipped as frozen whole blood, as isolated PBMCs, or as DNA extracted from either sample type. TCRbeta CDR3 regions were amplified from genomic DNA using the immunoSEQ Assay, a bias-controlled multiplex PCR. Concerning the study's data processing: The number of nucleated cells in each sample was estimated by amplification of reference gene primers within the assay. To quantify the absolute abundance of each unique TCRbeta CDR3 rearrangement, sequence reads were collapsed and filtered. For each sample, productive Simpson clonality was calculated by taking the square root of Simpson's diversity index across productive rearrangements. In TCRdb, the immuneACCESS table is reduced to in-frame sequences with V and J assigned. These tables do not hold every clone; where another copy was compared, an unresolved V gene accounts for under half, and the others remain unexplained. For V, J and clone size, that table is used; D and trimming come from the DNA. The sample table holds over 70,000 clones, of which around 87% were seen once. Jointly, the top ten make up 0.85% to 1.2% of the sample.

V is clipped by 5 bases and J by 3 bases, and the sequence between their germline boundaries is 16 bases long. The CDR3, cysteine through phenylalanine, is 15 amino acids long. The entry retains the CDR3 DNA only, 45 bases that are in frame from base 1. CDR1 and CDR2, per the germline V gene, are MDHEN and SYDVKM. Input material: peripheral blood. The chain couples TRBV28 to TRBJ1-1; a tentative D call is TRBD1 (6 bases match). This TCR was sampled from a human donor in a cohort sampled during active COVID-19. The DNA is as follows: TGTGCCAGCAGTGGTATGGGGGCGCGAGACACTGAAGCTTTCTTT. This encodes CASSGMGARDTEAFF.